These T cell receptor beta chains were read from a single sample in a study of blood T cell repertoires in COVID-19. Generated by immunoSEQ multiplex PCR, the TCRdb table keeps only in-frame clones and is missing some. This sample yields nearly 25,000 clones, of which about 88% are seen a single time; 9.7% belongs to the top ten. Sequencing was carried out using peripheral blood. These receptors were taken from a man aged 65 to 85 with acute or convalescent COVID-19. Each CDR3 is given with its conserved first and last residue. Each record gives: V gene, J gene, CDR3 protein.

>TRBV6-6|TRBJ1-6
CASSPRGTTLSYNSPLHF
>TRBV19|TRBJ2-5
CASSPQVTETQYF
>TRBV27|TRBJ2-5
CASSLYGGGTQETQYF
>TRBV6-1|TRBJ1-2
CASSEGKGRANYGYTF
>TRBV10-1|TRBJ2-2
CASSRLAGAGELFF
>TRBV28|TRBJ1-3
CALVSSGNTIYF
>TRBV9|TRBJ2-1
CASSVRGLGDEQFF
>TRBV7-6|TRBJ2-3
CASSPTRTDTQYF
>TRBV5-1|TRBJ2-1
CASSPRGSGRINEQFF
>TRBV27|TRBJ1-6
CASSFNNSPLHF
>TRBV5-1|TRBJ1-6
CASSFTGHPGNSPLHF
>TRBV4-1|TRBJ2-7
CASSQEIQGTYEQYF
>TRBV6-5|TRBJ1-6
CASNNRDNSPLHF
>TRBV5-1|TRBJ2-5
CASSEPQASTETQYF
>TRBV18|TRBJ2-3
CASSPGDSGFTDTQYF
>TRBV5-4|TRBJ2-1
CASSLTSGLKNEQFF
>TRBV5-1|TRBJ1-3
CASSAGQSSGNTIYF
>TRBV28|TRBJ2-1
CAIQTGTGKYNEQFF
>TRBV9|TRBJ2-3
CASRGRTDTQYF
>TRBV27|TRBJ2-5
CASSLRRQETQYF
>TRBV27|TRBJ2-1
CASSTLGALEFF
>TRBV20-1|TRBJ1-1
CSASDVRGAFF
>TRBV5-6|TRBJ2-7
CASSLASSVEQYF
>TRBV10-1|TRBJ2-1
CASSESGLAGVVEQFF
>TRBV9|TRBJ2-7
CASSARTSGSYEQYF
>TRBV6-5|TRBJ1-2
CASRSGTGVAGYTF
>TRBV3-1/TRBV3-2|TRBJ1-2
CASSTGDYGYTF
>TRBV12-3/TRBV12-4|TRBJ1-1
CASSWRSNTEAFF
>TRBV28|TRBJ1-1
CASSFPRRTEAFF
>TRBV24-1|TRBJ1-4
CATSEGALNEKLFF
>TRBV14|TRBJ1-2
CASSQPLREDYGYTF
>TRBV6-5|TRBJ1-1
CASTSRGRGNTEAFF
>TRBV6-5|TRBJ2-3
CASSYSGTSTDTQYF
>TRBV18|TRBJ1-3
CASGTGVGNTIYF
>TRBV3-1/TRBV3-2|TRBJ1-3
CASSPAAGNTIYF
>TRBV5-4|TRBJ2-5
CASSPDRVGETQYF
>TRBV18|TRBJ1-1
CASSRGGPPTYTEAFF